This TCR beta chain was observed in a study of T-cell memory formation after mild COVID-19. CDR3 length equals 15 residues. V shed 5 bases and J shed 10 bases, with 20 bases lying between them. The germline V gene encodes CDR1 LNHDA and CDR2 SQIVND (reference sequence). One entry per CDR3 protein results from TCRdb running MiXCR on the 5' RACE reads. The table lists around 99,000 distinct CDR3 sequences, around 15% of them singletons. A few counts support this clonotype. The chain links TRBV19 to TRBJ1-4, with D possibly being TRBD1 (6 bases). The clonotype comes from a man between 18 and 29 years old who had mild COVID-19 (a few samples of this study predate the infection). Cell type and time point are not known. The sequencing sample was made of PBMCs or a T cell subset sorted from them (not recorded which). The CDR3 nucleotides are TGTGCCAGTAGTGTAAGGACGATCAGGGACACAAAACTGTTTTTT. Encoded protein: CASSVRTIRDTKLFF.